This T cell receptor (beta chain) was sequenced during a study of CD8 T cells in Susac syndrome. Random hexamers served to reverse transcribe roughly 0.5 to 1 ug RNA. The immunoSEQ assay covered 54 Vbeta and 13 Jbeta segments for CDR3. TCRdb recomputed calls from the immunoSEQ multiplex PCR reads with MiXCR, one row per CDR3 protein. The sample consists of 180,000 or so distinct CDR3 sequences, about 93% of them appearing once. This clonotype appeared a few times. Germline CDR1 LGHDT, CDR2 YNNKEL (reference sequence). The CDR3 sequence is 16 residues long. V dropped 3 bases and J dropped 1; count of bases not matched to a gene: 0. The T cells that were sequenced for TCR beta were CD8+ and CD4+ cells from blood. The controls, all healthy donors, were matched for age and sex.

V is TRBV3-1 and J is TRBJ2-3; 14 nucleotides align to TRBD2. Sequencing used CD4+ T cells from PBMCs. The source of this sequence is a human donor in good health. CDR3 nucleotides: TGTGCCAGCAGCCAGGGACTAGCGGGGGGCACAGATACGCAGTATTTT. Translation: CASSQGLAGGTDTQYF.